This T cell receptor (beta chain) stems from a study of metastatic and nonmetastatic thyroid tumors (dated by TCRdb to the early 2020s). In terms of the full investigation: The researchers compared repertoires between peripheral blood samples and tumor or nodule tissue samples from patients with malignant or benign thyroid disease.

Counted from cysteine to phenylalanine, this CDR3 has 15 amino acids. Just CDR3 DNA is preserved here, 45 bases in frame from base 1. The germline V gene (reference sequence) specifies LNHDA as CDR1 and SQIVND as CDR2. Turning to this clone: Its antigen specificity is not known. One end of the junction is discordant with germline, which a read error may explain.

No patient had received any treatment before thyroid surgery. Using T-cell receptor beta sequencing, the study looked back at clinical samples from patients collected from 2012 to 2018. The method was PCR. Reads for this sample came from an Illumina HiSeq 4000. The TCR beta-chain CDR3 region of each patient was profiled by high-throughput sequencing. Concerning the study's data processing: Drawing on CDR3 differences between clinicopathological groups, the researchers built a classifier meant to tell apart patients with distant-metastatic papillary thyroid cancer. The Shannon index was used to measure repertoire diversity, and the Morisita-Horn index was used to measure how similar tumor and blood repertoires were. The public sequencing data were trimmed at Q25 with fastp and processed into clonotypes with MiXCR by TCRdb, which kept only in-frame beta chains. The V and J calls come from TCRdb's annotation, not from the publication. This sample lists tens of thousands of clones; 20% to 25% were detected once. The leading ten clones occupy around 15% of the sample.

On the study overall, not on this receptor specifically: In both blood and tumor samples, malignant tumors were reported to have significantly higher TCR beta diversity than benign nodules.

The TCR comes from a female donor with papillary thyroid cancer or a benign thyroid nodule (not recorded which). Some clones in this sample may be carry-over from other donors' samples. The sample was tumor tissue. The sequence joins TRBV19 to TRBJ2-7; TRBD1 agrees with 7 junctional bases. The CDR3 is CASSSRGRGTYEQYF. The DNA sequence is given as TGTGCCAGTAGTAGCCGGGGCAGGGGGACCTATGAGCAGTACTTC.